These T cell receptor beta chains were read from a single sample in a study of cytomegalovirus exposure and HLA in healthy donors. Some clones are missing from TCRdb's copy, which holds only in-frame ones; the method was immunoSEQ multiplex PCR. The sample includes over 150,000 clones, 65% to 85% of them seen just once. The sequencing input was PBMCs. These receptors all stem from a woman in her thirties or forties in good health and CMV-seropositive. The CDR3 runs from the conserved cysteine through the conserved F or W. A D gene is named only where the DNA matches it firmly. Clone sizes are given selectively: once, few, many, or a class where the clone is expanded.

clone_size | d_call | j_call | v_call | cdr3_aa | cdr3_nt
. | . | TRBJ1-3 | TRBV28 | CASSLTEPSGNTIYF | TGTGCCAGCAGCCTGACAGAACCCTCTGGAAACACCATATATTTT
once | . | TRBJ1-1 | TRBV27 | CASSLSTRWNTEAFF | TGTGCCAGCAGTTTATCGACTAGGTGGAACACTGAAGCTTTCTTT
. | . | TRBJ2-5 | TRBV6-5 | CASSYRVAGETQYF | TGTGCCAGCAGTTACAGGGTGGCGGGTGAGACCCAGTACTTC
few | TRBD1 | TRBJ1-1 | TRBV27 | CASSSSQGAQAFF | TGTGCCAGCAGCTCGTCCCAGGGGGCTCAAGCTTTCTTT
. | TRBD1 | TRBJ2-7 | TRBV6-5 | CASSYQDRDEQYF | TGTGCCAGCAGTTACCAAGACAGGGACGAGCAGTACTTC
few | TRBD2 | TRBJ2-7 | TRBV25-1 | CASTPGAGGSEQYF | TGTGCCAGCACCCCAGGGGCGGGGGGAAGCGAGCAGTACTTC
. | TRBD1 | TRBJ2-2 | TRBV11-2 | CASSYDRAMAGELFF | TGTGCCAGCAGCTATGACAGGGCAATGGCCGGGGAGCTGTTTTTT
once | . | TRBJ1-1 | TRBV6-5 | CASSYSGRDEAFF | TGTGCCAGCAGTTACTCAGGGAGGGATGAAGCTTTCTTT
. | . | TRBJ2-5 | TRBV4-3 | CASSQDFGDWETQYF | TGCGCCAGCAGCCAAGATTTCGGGGACTGGGAGACCCAGTACTTC
few | . | TRBJ1-1 | TRBV4-3 | CASSQDLGGTEAFF | TGCGCCAGCAGCCAAGATCTCGGGGGTACTGAAGCTTTCTTT
. | TRBD1 | TRBJ1-4 | TRBV6-1 | CASRDPGQVNEKLFF | TGTGCCAGCAGGGACCCGGGACAGGTTAATGAAAAACTGTTTTTT
once | TRBD2 | TRBJ2-6 | TRBV7-9 | CASSLVGSGRTSGANVLTF | TGTGCCAGCAGCTTAGTTGGGAGCGGGAGGACCTCTGGGGCCAACGTCCTGACTTTC
few | . | TRBJ2-7 | TRBV30 | CAWSVPAAYEQYF | TGTGCCTGGAGTGTACCGGCGGCCTACGAGCAGTACTTC
. | TRBD2 | TRBJ2-5 | TRBV6-6 | CACRLASYQETQYF | TGTGCCTGCCGACTAGCTTCTTACCAAGAGACCCAGTACTTC
. | TRBD1 | TRBJ2-7 | TRBV6-5 | CASSPGQGIYEQYF | TGTGCCAGCAGTCCGGGACAGGGGATCTACGAGCAGTACTTC
. | TRBD1 | TRBJ1-2 | TRBV7-9 | CASSPGTGGSYGYTF | TGTGCCAGCAGCCCCGGGACAGGGGGCTCCTATGGCTACACCTTC
. | . | TRBJ2-3 | TRBV28 | CASLRRGGAQYF | TGTGCCAGCCTTAGGAGGGGGGGGGCGCAGTATTTT